This TCR beta chain was retrieved from a study of blood T cells in healthy people across ages. Each donor was a healthy Caucasian individual from Russia, aged about 6 to 90. Alongside a J-beta primer mix, a sample-barcoded 5' primer served in a second PCR lasting about 7 to 12 cycles. TCRdb re-derived calls from the 5' RACE reads in MiXCR, one entry per CDR3 protein. Counted here are roughly 1.7 million distinct CDR3 sequences, roughly 32% occurring once; the ten biggest clones make up around 10%. The source of this sequence is a woman in her 30s in good health. The sequenced sample was blood.

The CDR3 sequence: CASSLGDFGEAFF. The CDR3 DNA reads as TGTGCCAGCAGCTTGGGGGATTTCGGTGAAGCTTTCTTT. The chain carries TRBV7-8 and TRBJ1-1; the D gene is possibly TRBD1 (5 bases). V lost 3 bases to trimming and J lost 7 bases, with 12 bases between them. Germline lookup yields CDR1 SGHVS and CDR2 FQNEAQ. The CDR3 has 13 amino acids.